This T cell receptor beta chain was profiled in a study of CD8+ T cells in alopecia areata. The study, taken as a whole, reports: Resident alphabeta T-cell populations of normal skin are likewise subject to sequencing in scalp samples. The study found that many expanded lesional clones persisted in scalp and blood during tofacitinib. Clonality was higher in lesional than normal scalp, especially in alopecia totalis/universalis.

The germline gives CDR1 SGHVS, CDR2 FQNEAQ. Trimming removed 2 bases from V and 5 bases from J, with 13 bases in between. This CDR3 is 15 amino acids long. It was cDNA, reverse transcribed from extracted RNA, that served as the sequencing template. The data were produced by immunoSEQ multiplex PCR, yet TCRdb's version contains in-frame clones alone and is incomplete. The repertoire includes fewer than 100,000 clones, about 64% of them detected once, and about 14% sits in the top ten. In the case of this clone: The antigen is not known.

Stated treatment: oral pan-JAK inhibitor, 5-10 mg twice daily. The sample consisted of CD8+ T cells sorted from blood, taken at week 4, from a patient treated with tofacitinib. This TCR came from a human donor with alopecia areata. The chain joins TRBV7-8 to TRBJ2-1, with a tentative D call TRBD2 (6 bases). The CDR3 DNA reads TGTGCCAGCAGCTTACTTCCTAGCGCAAACAATGAGCAGTTCTTC. Translated: CASSLLPSANNEQFF.